This TCR beta chain was sequenced in a study of tumour-infiltrating T cells in Burkitt lymphoma. As for the study in general: Patients covered every epidemiological subtype of Burkitt lymphoma. The study's findings and limits: Several public clonotypes recurred in numerous Burkitt lymphoma patients.

Of note for this clone: What it recognizes is unknown.

The method was immunoSEQ multiplex PCR; TCRdb's version includes in-frame clones alone and lacks a portion of them. Of tens of thousands of clones in the sample, around a third are singletons; the top ten hold 2.5% to 3.5%. The material sequenced was tumor tissue. This receptor was identified in a human donor with Burkitt lymphoma.

The CDR3 DNA reads TGCGCCAGCAGCCACCCGGGACAGGGTAATGAAAAACTGTTTTTT. This encodes CASSHPGQGNEKLFF. This chain joins TRBV4-1 and TRBJ1-4, with 9 bases identical to TRBD1. With V trimmed by 3 bases and J by 4 bases, 3 bases remained unmatched. This CDR3 comprises 15 residues. Per the germline V gene, CDR1 is MGHRA and CDR2 is YSYEKL.